The TCR beta chain under discussion was sequenced for a study of CD8+CD57+ T cells in acquired aplastic anemia (dated by TCRdb to 2016 to 2019). As for the study more broadly: On average, sorted CD4+ and CD8+ cells yielded around 3.5 ug of extracted DNA, with a range of about 0.19 to 30 ug. Mean read counts for healthy donor samples were roughly 10 million for CD4+ cells and 11.0 million for CD8+ cells.

Comment on this clonotype: It lacks a known antigen. Base qualities are not recorded, but no much larger clone differs from it by a single base.

Genomic DNA served as template for TCR beta VDJ combination and CDR3 sequence profiling. An Illumina HiSeq 2000 was used for TCR repertoire sequencing. The paper's data handling went like this. TRBV/TRBJ rearrangement plots, CDR3 size and DJ length profiles, and Simpson's diversity index were used to assess repertoires. The immunodominant clone was defined as the most abundant DNA sequence in deep sequencing data. CDR3 amino acid sequences were checked for sharing across subjects and were also compared against the VDJdb database and published repertoires. TCRdb reanalyzed the raw reads on its own, using fastp at Q25 for trimming and MiXCR for clone calling, and kept in-frame beta chains. Identical CDR3 proteins give one entry, which carries the most common genes and DNA. In this record, the V and J calls reflect TCRdb's handling and not the investigators' own analysis. The sample contains around 400,000 distinct CDR3 sequences, 65% to 75% of them found a single time. 4% of the sample lies in the top ten.

Based on the germline V gene, the CDR1 and CDR2 sequences are SGHTA and FQGNSA. The CDR3 runs 13 amino acids, cysteine and phenylalanine included. Just CDR3 DNA is preserved here, 39 bases in frame from base 1. The germline ends are 12 bases apart after V is trimmed by 5 bases and J by 8 bases. Here is what the overall study found, with its caveats: Between patients and healthy controls, no significant difference in CD8+ Simpson's diversity was found (P=0.060). Around 28 CD8+ CDR3 sequences were found to be shared between patients and controls, but these sequences appeared to be highly expressed in patients and within the immunodominant clones of the patients.

TCR repertoires of sorted CD4+ and CD8+ blood T cells from severe aplastic anemia patients and healthy subjects were deep-sequenced in the study. Ficoll-Paque density gradient centrifugation was used to isolate peripheral blood mononuclear cells. CD4+ and CD8+ T cells were sorted by FACS or magnetic beads before DNA extraction. Sequenced input: sorted CD4+, CD8+, or CD8+CD57+ T cells (not recorded which) from PBMCs. The V gene is TRBV7-2 and the J gene is TRBJ1-4; the D gene cannot be resolved reliably. This TCR was sampled from a human donor in good health, serving as a control. CDR3 protein: CASSIRAREKLFF. At the DNA level, the sequence is TGTGCCAGCAGCATTAGGGCGCGCGAAAAACTGTTTTTT.